A single sample gave rise to the 28 T cell receptor beta chains below, sequenced in a study of OX40 agonist ivuxolimab in advanced cancers. Here immunoSEQ multiplex PCR was the method, and the copy in TCRdb shows in-frame clones only, minus some. The sample records fewer than 90,000 clones, roughly 80% being singletons. Sequencing used CD4+ or CD8+ T cells sorted from blood, obtained in a trial of the OX40 agonist ivuxolimab. The receptors derive from an adult with an advanced solid tumor such as melanoma, head and neck, liver or kidney cancer.

CDR3 bases: TGCGCCAGCAGTCACCCCGCTGCTCTAGCGGGGGGGGAGACCCAGTACTTC. Amino acids: CASSHPAALAGGETQYF. The chain uses TRBV23-1 and TRBJ2-5, with 12 positions matching TRBD2. TRBV23-1 is an open reading frame, and its role is uncertain. Trimming cost V 3 bases and J 5 bases; bases outside gene matches: 10. The length of the CDR3 is 17 residues.

The chain combines TRBV5-1 with TRBJ2-3, with D tentatively TRBD2 (5 bases). Trimming took off 2 bases at V and 0 bases at J, with 13 bases between the two ends. CDR3 length: 16 amino acids. Germline-derived CDR1 and CDR2 are SGHRS and YFSETQ. The CDR3 bases are TGCGCCAGCAGCTTAGACGGCGGAGGAAGCACAGATACGCAGTATTTT. Its translation: CASSLDGGGSTDTQYF.

V and J are TRBV19 and TRBJ2-2, with TRBD2 as a possible D gene (6 bases). The CDR3 totals 16 residues. Germline V lookup: CDR1 LNHDA, CDR2 SQIVND (reference sequence). The germline V and J ends were trimmed by 4 bases and 2 bases, with 14 bases remaining between them. The CDR3 sequence is CASSRVGGANTGELFF. As DNA, the CDR3 is TGTGCCAGTAGTAGGGTGGGCGGGGCTAACACCGGGGAGCTGTTTTTT.

The chain joins TRBV9 to TRBJ1-1, with unresolved D. The CDR3 runs to 14 residues. V lost 0 bases and J 3 bases, leaving 9 bases between the germline ends. Germline loops: CDR1 SGDLS, CDR2 YYNGEE. This CDR3 reads CASSVAGQDTEAFF. DNA of the CDR3: TGTGCCAGCAGCGTAGCTGGGCAGGACACTGAAGCTTTCTTT.

The chain is built from TRBV28 and TRBJ1-1; D is ambiguous. Per germline, CDR1 MDHEN and CDR2 SYDVKM. This CDR3 has 14 residues. V was clipped by 2 bases and J by 1 base, with 8 bases between them. CDR3 bases: TGTGCCAGCAGTTTAGCGGTTTCGAACACTGAAGCTTTCTTT. It encodes CASSLAVSNTEAFF.

V is TRBV11-3 and J is TRBJ2-3, with 11 bases fitting TRBD1. The V and J ends lost 0 bases and 9 bases, in that order; junction bases with no gene match: 8. This CDR3 has 16 amino acids. In germline, CDR1 is SGHNT, CDR2 YENEEA. CDR3 bases: TGTGCCAGCAGCTTAGATGGCGGACAGGGGGCGGGAACGCAGTATTTT. It specifies CASSLDGGQGAGTQYF.

The chain is built from TRBV30 and TRBJ1-2; D remains unclear. CDR3 size: 10 residues. V dropped 1 base and J dropped 9 bases, with 6 bases sitting between them. Germline V gene sequence: CDR1 GTSNPN, CDR2 SVGIG (reference sequence). The CDR3 protein is CAWSGPRYTF. Here the CDR3 DNA reads TGTGCCTGGAGTGGGCCGCGCTACACCTTC.

The gene calls are TRBV4-1 and TRBJ2-3, with 8 bases identical to TRBD2. Germline lookup yields CDR1 MGHRA and CDR2 YSYEKL. The CDR3 runs to 16 residues. Trimming at V came to 4 bases and at J to 1 base, leaving 7 bases not matched to a gene. As DNA, the CDR3 is TGCGCCAGCAGCCCCAGGACTAGCAGGGGCACAGATACGCAGTATTTT. The encoded protein is CASSPRTSRGTDTQYF.

The genes are TRBV30 and TRBJ2-7; TRBD2 aligns across 7 bases. The germline gives CDR1 GTSNPN, CDR2 SVGIG (reference sequence). The CDR3 runs to 12 residues. Unmatched junction bases numbered 3, after V lost 2 bases and J lost 5 bases. Here the CDR3 DNA reads TGTGCCTGGAGTACTAGCGTAAACGAGCAGTACTTC. Protein product: CAWSTSVNEQYF.

This chain connects TRBV6-5 to TRBJ1-4; D ambiguous. Trimming took 0 bases from V and 8 from J, leaving 7 bases between them. The CDR3 runs to 13 residues. Germline CDR1 is MNHEY and CDR2 is SVGAGI. CDR3 sequence: CASSYSKVEKLFF. The CDR3 DNA follows: TGTGCCAGCAGTTACTCGAAAGTGGAAAAACTGTTTTTT.

This chain joins TRBV5-5 and TRBJ2-3, with 11 bases aligning to TRBD2. V was clipped by 2 bases and J by 2 bases; unmatched bases: 10. This CDR3 is 18 amino acids long. From germline, CDR1 is SGHKS and CDR2 YYEKEE (reference sequence). In DNA form, the CDR3 reads TGTGCCAGCAGCTTCGCCCCGCTGACTAGCGGGGTCACAGATACGCAGTATTTT. It yields the protein CASSFAPLTSGVTDTQYF.

The table lists this clone with a few counts. The CDR3 protein is CASSQDSTGTYNEQFF. As DNA, the CDR3 is TGCGCCAGCAGCCAAGATAGTACAGGGACTTACAATGAGCAGTTCTTC. The chain links TRBV4-1 to TRBJ2-1, with D perhaps assigned TRBD1 or TRBD2 (6 bases each). The CDR3 runs 16 residues. The germline V gene encodes CDR1 MGHRA and CDR2 YSYEKL. The V end lost 0 bases, the J end lost 4 bases, and 13 bases lay between the germline ends.

This clone came up once. The chain couples TRBV29-1 to TRBJ1-2, with TRBD1 as a possible D gene (5 bases). Looked up from germline, CDR1 is SQVTM and CDR2 is ANQGSEA. V was trimmed by 6 bases and J by 1 base, leaving 12 bases between them. The CDR3 has 13 residues. As DNA, the CDR3 is TGCAGCGTCACTAAACAGGTTAACTATGGCTACACCTTC. Residues: CSVTKQVNYGYTF. Based on the CDR3 plus reference TRBV29-1 and TRBJ1-2, the full variable domain is SAVISQKPSRDICQRGTSLTIQCQVDSQVTMMFWYRQQPGQSLTLIATANQGSEATYESGFVIDKFPISRPNLTFSTLTVSNMSPEDSSIYLCSVTKQVNYGYTFGSGTRLTVV.

The chain is built from TRBV2 and TRBJ1-2; D perhaps matches TRBD1 (6 bases). This CDR3 is 12 amino acids long. V lost 5 bases and J 7 bases, leaving 11 bases between the germline ends. CDR1 and CDR2 from the germline V gene are SNHLY and FYNNEI. The CDR3 is CASSPDRSGYTF. CDR3 DNA: TGTGCCAGCAGTCCCGACAGGAGTGGCTACACCTTC.

The J gene is TRBJ2-3, the V gene TRBV4-2; D perhaps matches TRBD1 (5 bases). The V end was cut by 1 base, the J end by 0 bases, with 8 bases between. Per germline, CDR1 LGHNA and CDR2 YNFKEQ. The CDR3 extends over 15 amino acids. In DNA form, the CDR3 reads TGTGCCAGCAGCCAAGGGGGCAGTAGCACAGATACGCAGTATTTT. Amino acids: CASSQGGSSTDTQYF.

The V gene is TRBV7-8, the J gene TRBJ1-4, with 8 bases aligning to TRBD1. The CDR3 totals 16 residues. Germline assignment: CDR1 SGHVS and CDR2 FQNEAQ. The trim removed 0 bases at V and 4 bases at J, leaving 4 bases unmatched. The CDR3 loop is CASSLAPGQVNEKLFF. In nucleotides, the CDR3 is TGTGCCAGCAGCTTAGCCCCGGGACAGGTTAATGAAAAACTGTTTTTT.

The chain combines TRBV5-8 with TRBJ1-4, with D maybe TRBD1 (6 bases). The V end was cut by 3 bases, the J end by 5 bases, with 14 bases between. The germline V gene encodes CDR1 SGHTS and CDR2 YDEGEE. There are 15 residues in the CDR3. CDR3 nucleotides: TGTGCCAGCAGCTCGCGAGGGGGTGTCAATGAAAAACTGTTTTTT. It translates to CASSSRGGVNEKLFF. Filled out from reference TRBV5-8 and TRBJ1-4, the complete variable domain reads EAGVTQSPTHLIKTRGQQATLRCSPISGHTSVYWYQQALGLGLQFLLWYDEGEERNRGNFPPRFSGRQFPNYSSELNVNALELEDSALYLCASSSRGGVNEKLFFGSGTQLSVL.

This clone was detected only a few times. J is TRBJ1-1 and V is TRBV7-9; 8 bases agree with TRBD1. The CDR3 contains 13 residues. Trimming at V came to 8 bases and at J to 0 bases, leaving 2 bases not matched to a gene. The germline CDR1 and CDR2 sequences are SEHNR and FQNEAQ (reference sequence). The CDR3 sequence: CASGDRMNTEAFF. The CDR3 region has the DNA TGTGCCAGCGGGGACAGGATGAACACTGAAGCTTTCTTT.

The rearrangement links TRBV9 to TRBJ1-1; unclear D gene. V was pared by 3 bases and J by 7 bases, with 16 bases between. CDR3 size: 14 residues. CDR1 is SGDLS, CDR2 YYNGEE, per germline. The CDR3 bases are TGTGCCAGCAGCGGAGGGTTCGGAGACCTTGAAGCTTTCTTT. Protein: CASSGGFGDLEAFF.

The genes are TRBV27 and TRBJ1-6; 8 bases align to TRBD1. The CDR3 runs 15 residues. Trimming took 7 bases from V and 5 from J; bases not matched to a gene: 7. The germline gives CDR1 MNHEY, CDR2 SMNVEV (reference sequence). The CDR3 DNA follows: TGTGCCAGCACAGACAGGGGATTCAATAATTCACCCCTCCACTTT. Amino acid sequence: CASTDRGFNNSPLHF.

The chain is built from TRBV19 and TRBJ1-5; D uncertain. Trimming left V 5 bases short and J 12 bases short, with 32 bases between. The CDR3 is 18 residues long. CDR1 is LNHDA and CDR2 is SQIVND in the germline V gene (reference sequence). CDR3 DNA: TGTGCCAGTAGTCCCCCCGAGATTTTCCAATTTGCTGGGAAATACCAGCATTTT. Amino acid sequence: CASSPPEIFQFAGKYQHF.

V is TRBV5-4 and J is TRBJ2-1, with D possibly matching TRBD2 (6 bases). Germline loops: CDR1 SGHNT, CDR2 YYREEE (reference sequence). This CDR3 region has 15 residues. V was shortened by 3 bases and J by 5 bases, with 15 bases between the two germline ends. CDR3 in DNA: TGTGCCAGCAGCTACGGGGGATCGCGGAACAATGAGCAGTTCTTC. This encodes CASSYGGSRNNEQFF.

CDR3 DNA sequence: TGTGCCAGCAGCCCGGGACTAGCGGGGGGCAATGAGCAGTTCTTC. Its translation is CASSPGLAGGNEQFF. This chain uses TRBV5-4 with TRBJ2-1, with 15 bases aligning to TRBD2. The CDR3 totals 15 residues. Looked up from germline, CDR1 is SGHNT and CDR2 is YYREEE (reference sequence). J lost 6 bases, V lost 4 bases, and 2 bases had no gene match.

The chain combines TRBV15 with TRBJ1-4, with a tentative D call TRBD1 (5 bases). The CDR3 contains 14 residues. The germline V and J ends were trimmed by 5 bases and 2 bases, with 9 bases remaining between them. CDR1 and CDR2 from the germline V gene are LNHNV and YYDKDF (reference sequence). DNA of the CDR3: TGTGCCACCAGCCCAAGACAGACTAATGAAAAACTGTTTTTT. It yields the protein CATSPRQTNEKLFF.

The chain couples TRBV29-1 to TRBJ2-5; either TRBD1 or TRBD2 may fit D (5 bases each). The germline V gene has CDR1 SQVTM and CDR2 ANQGSEA. The CDR3 contains 14 residues. Trimming removed 5 bases from V and 1 base from J, with 14 bases in between. The CDR3 DNA reads as TGCAGCGTTCGGGGCCTGGCCCTCCAAGAGACCCAGTACTTC. Translating gives CSVRGLALQETQYF.

The chain carries TRBV7-8 and TRBJ1-4; the D gene is possibly TRBD1 (5 bases). Trimming removed 0 bases from V and 0 bases from J, with 11 bases in between. CDR3 size: 17 residues. CDR1 SGHVS and CDR2 FQNEAQ come from the germline V gene. The CDR3: CASSLAGGSPTNEKLFF. For the CDR3, the DNA is TGTGCCAGCAGCTTAGCGGGGGGGTCCCCAACTAATGAAAAACTGTTTTTT.

The chain recombines TRBV5-4 with TRBJ2-1, with D perhaps matching TRBD1 or TRBD2 (6 bases each). Trimming took off 5 bases at V and 6 bases at J, with 18 bases between the two ends. CDR3 size: 15 residues. Germline V gene sequence: CDR1 SGHNT, CDR2 YYREEE (reference sequence). CDR3 bases: TGTGCCAGCAGTATCAGAGGGGGGCAGGGCAATGAGCAGTTCTTC. Amino acids: CASSIRGGQGNEQFF. The full variable domain, rest sourced from reference TRBV5-4 and TRBJ2-1, is ETGVTQSPTHLIKTRGQQVTLRCSSQSGHNTVSWYQQALGQGPQFIFQYYREEENGRGNFPPRFSGLQFPNYSSELNVNALELDDSALYLCASSIRGGQGNEQFFGPGTRLTVL.

This sequence joins TRBV10-2 and TRBJ1-1; D not certain. The length of the CDR3 is 12 residues. Germline V lookup: CDR1 WSHSY, CDR2 SAAADI. The V and J ends lost 10 bases and 1 base respectively, with 10 bases between them. The CDR3 region is CATLSQNTEAFF. The CDR3 DNA follows: TGCGCCACCCTATCACAGAACACTGAAGCTTTCTTT.